This T cell receptor beta chain was identified in a study of spatial heterogeneity in lung cancer. Each TCR cDNA molecule carried a unique molecular identifier. TCRdb processed the 5' RACE reads anew with MiXCR; each CDR3 protein has one entry. Among tens of thousands of distinct CDR3 sequences listed, about 5.3% were seen once. Germline V gene lookup returns CDR1 SGHTA and CDR2 FQGNSA. This CDR3 has 15 amino acids. Trimming cost V 2 bases and J 0 bases, with 10 bases left between them. The sample's time point: blood at routine non-recurrence follow-up after resection. This sequence was found in a female donor with early-stage non-small cell lung cancer. The sequencing here drew on PBMCs, taken at follow-up. The chain recombines TRBV7-2 with TRBJ1-1; no firm D call. The CDR3 here is CASSLTLRVNTEAFF. The DNA for the CDR3 is TGTGCCAGCAGCTTAACCCTGAGAGTGAACACTGAAGCTTTCTTT.